These 21 T cell receptor beta chains share one sample of origin, sequenced in a study of cytomegalovirus exposure and HLA in healthy donors. Researchers ran the PCR with 60 Vbeta and 13 Jbeta primers. Method: immunoSEQ multiplex PCR; TCRdb's copy keeps in-frame clones and lacks some. The table shows around 100,000 clones, with roughly 80% occurring only once. Sequenced material: PBMCs. The receptors originated from a man between 18 and 29 years old in good health and CMV-seronegative.

J is TRBJ1-2 and V is TRBV27; TRBD1 matches 9 bases. This CDR3 is built from 15 residues. V lost 7 bases to trimming and J lost 5 bases; unmatched junction nucleotides: 11. The germline CDR1 and CDR2 sequences are MNHEY and SMNVEV (reference sequence). The CDR3 bases are TGTGCCAGCAAACGAGAACAGGGGGCTGGGTATGGCTACACCTTC. Protein: CASKREQGAGYGYTF.

This clone has a single count. The genes are TRBV5-6 and TRBJ1-3, with 7 positions matching TRBD1. V lost 2 bases to trimming and J lost 2 bases; unmatched junction nucleotides: 4. Germline CDR1 reads SGHDT; CDR2 reads YYEEEE. The CDR3 totals 15 residues. The CDR3 here is CASSFDRAAGNTIYF. The DNA of the CDR3 is TGTGCCAGCAGCTTTGACAGGGCGGCTGGAAACACCATATATTTT. Looking up the rest from reference TRBV5-6 and TRBJ1-3 gives the full variable domain: DAGVTQSPTHLIKTRGQQVTLRCSPKSGHDTVSWYQQALGQGPQFIFQYYEEEERQRGNFPDRFSGHQFPNYSSELNVNALLLGDSALYLCASSFDRAAGNTIYFGEGSWLTVV.

The rearrangement joins TRBV6-1 to TRBJ2-2, with 8 bases identical to TRBD1. This CDR3 is 14 amino acids long. Germline V gene lookup returns CDR1 MNHNS and CDR2 SASEGT. With V trimmed by 6 bases and J by 1 base, 1 base remained unmatched. CDR3 coding DNA: TGTGCCAGCAGGGGACAGGTGAACACCGGGGAGCTGTTTTTT. Encoded protein: CASRGQVNTGELFF.

The rearrangement joins TRBV25-1 to TRBJ2-2, with D possibly being TRBD2 (5 bases). The CDR3 contains 14 residues. Germline V lookup: CDR1 MGHDK, CDR2 SYGVNS. Trimming shortened V by 10 bases and J by 4 bases, and 16 bases separated the two germline ends. Here the CDR3 DNA reads TGTGCCACCCTAAGGGCAGAGGGCACCGGGGAGCTGTTTTTT. Its protein product is CATLRAEGTGELFF.

In this sample, this clone turned up a few times. This rearrangement joins TRBV28 to TRBJ2-3; 10 bases are a match to TRBD2. Germline CDR1 MDHEN, CDR2 SYDVKM. The J segment lost 6 bases and the V segment lost 2 bases, leaving 5 bases of the junction unmatched. The CDR3 has 15 amino acids. CDR3 residues: CASSLRTSGGDTQYF. The DNA of the CDR3 is TGTGCCAGCAGTTTACGGACTAGCGGAGGGGATACGCAGTATTTT.

The rearrangement uses TRBV27 and TRBJ1-2, with a weak D call TRBD1 (6 bases). V was trimmed by 8 bases and J by 4 bases, leaving 14 bases between them. The CDR3 is 13 residues long. CDR1 and CDR2 (germline): MNHEY, SMNVEV (reference sequence). The CDR3 region has the DNA TGTGCCAGCGCTAGGACAGATTTCTATGGCTACACCTTC. Protein product: CASARTDFYGYTF.

The J gene is TRBJ2-7, the V gene TRBV6-5; D may be TRBD1 (6 bases). V gave up 6 bases and J gave up 0 bases, with 9 bases separating them. Per germline, CDR1 MNHEY and CDR2 SVGAGI. The CDR3 contains 13 residues. As DNA, the CDR3 is TGTGCCAGCAGCTCGGGACACTCCTACGAGCAGTACTTC. Residues: CASSSGHSYEQYF.

The chain recombines TRBV7-9 with TRBJ2-3; 9 positions agree with TRBD1. Germline V CDR1 and CDR2: SEHNR, FQNEAQ (reference sequence). The CDR3 spans 15 residues. The V and J ends lost 4 bases and 7 bases, in that order; junction bases with no gene match: 9. CDR3 nucleotide sequence: TGTGCCAGCAGCTCCACCGGGACAGGGCGATATACGCAGTATTTT. It codes for CASSSTGTGRYTQYF.

The rearrangement uses TRBV28 and TRBJ1-5, with a weak D call TRBD1 (6 bases). V was shortened by 5 bases and J by 4 bases, with 12 bases between the two germline ends. This CDR3 contains 14 residues. Germline assignment: CDR1 MDHEN and CDR2 SYDVKM. CDR3 nucleotides: TGTGCCAGCAGTGAGAGACAGGAAAATCAGCCCCAGCATTTT. It yields the protein CASSERQENQPQHF.

The chain links TRBV5-4 to TRBJ2-7; D is unresolved. With 0 bases removed from V and 5 bases from J, the gap between germline ends came to 9 bases. CDR3 length: 13 amino acids. CDR1 is SGHNT and CDR2 is YYREEE in the germline V gene (reference sequence). CDR3 in DNA: TGTGCCAGCAGCTTGGTCCCCCCTGACGAGCAGTACTTC. Its protein is CASSLVPPDEQYF.

This clone was found once. The CDR3 DNA reads TGTGCCAGCCCGGCGGGAGGGCCCTACGAGCAGTACTTC. It specifies CASPAGGPYEQYF. This chain connects TRBV2 to TRBJ2-7, with TRBD2 matching 9 bases. Germline V gives CDR1 SNHLY, CDR2 FYNNEI. The ends lost 8 bases at V and 2 bases at J; junction bases unmatched: 4. The CDR3 contains 13 residues.

This clone was counted a single time. The chain combines TRBV14 with TRBJ1-4, with 9 bases lining up with TRBD1. The CDR3 is 14 residues long. In germline, CDR1 is SGHDN, CDR2 FVKESK. After removal of 4 bases from V and 8 bases from J, the junction contained 5 bases not matched to a gene. The CDR3 sequence is CASSPQGAREKLFF. The CDR3 bases are TGTGCCAGCAGCCCACAGGGGGCGAGGGAAAAACTGTTTTTT.

This rearrangement joins TRBV2 to TRBJ1-4; D remains ambiguous. This CDR3 is built from 14 residues. Between the trimmed V and J ends, which lost 7 bases and 0 bases, there was a span of 9 bases. The germline V gene encodes CDR1 SNHLY and CDR2 FYNNEI. The CDR3 nucleotides are TGTGCCAGCACCCTTATTACAACTAATGAAAAACTGTTTTTT. It codes for CASTLITTNEKLFF. Full variable domain (outside the CDR3, taken from reference TRBV2 and TRBJ1-4): EPEVTQTPSHQVTQMGQEVILRCVPISNHLYFYWYRQILGQKVEFLVSFYNNEISEKSEIFDDQFSVERPDGSNFTLKIRSTKLEDSAMYFCASTLITTNEKLFFGSGTQLSVL.

For the CDR3, the DNA is TGTGCCAGCAGTTCCTCTAGTGAAAAACTGTTTTTT. Translation: CASSSSSEKLFF. This rearrangement joins TRBV28 to TRBJ1-4; D gene ambiguous. Trimming cost V 4 bases and J 7 bases, with 7 bases left between them. The CDR3 runs 12 residues. Germline-derived CDR1 and CDR2 are MDHEN and SYDVKM.

V gene TRBV7-9 combines with J gene TRBJ1-1; TRBD1 might be the D (5 bases). The germline V gene encodes CDR1 SEHNR and CDR2 FQNEAQ (reference sequence). The V and J ends lost 5 bases and 1 base respectively, with 14 bases between them. This CDR3 has 15 amino acids. CDR3 bases: TGTGCCAGCAGCGGTAGTGGGGCCTCGAACACTGAAGCTTTCTTT. Its translation is CASSGSGASNTEAFF.

This clone was counted only a few times. The chain joins TRBV19 to TRBJ1-4, with D unresolved. Germline loops: CDR1 LNHDA, CDR2 SQIVND (reference sequence). CDR3 length: 14 amino acids. Trimming removed 7 bases from V and 0 bases from J, with 9 bases in between. CDR3 sequence: CASNQVATNEKLFF. CDR3 nucleotide sequence: TGTGCCAGTAATCAGGTTGCAACTAATGAAAAACTGTTTTTT.

This clone came up a few times. This chain links TRBV5-1 with TRBJ2-5, with D tentatively TRBD2 (6 bases). The V gene's germline CDR1 is SGHRS and CDR2 YFSETQ. The germline V and J ends were trimmed by 4 bases and 1 base, with 14 bases remaining between them. This CDR3 spans 15 amino acids. Here the CDR3 reads CASSDVLAPQETQYF. CDR3 sequence (DNA): TGCGCCAGCAGCGACGTACTAGCCCCCCAAGAGACCCAGTACTTC.

The chain carries TRBV6-5 and TRBJ2-1; 9 nucleotides line up with TRBD2. The CDR3 has 15 residues. The V and J ends lost 3 bases and 9 bases, in that order; junction bases with no gene match: 9. CDR1 is MNHEY, CDR2 SVGAGI, per germline. CDR3 sequence (DNA): TGTGCCAGCAGTTATTTAGTAGCGGGAGTGGGTGAGCAGTTCTTC. Protein product: CASSYLVAGVGEQFF.

The V call is TRBV4-1, the J call TRBJ1-2; D perhaps matches TRBD1 (5 bases). The CDR3 extends over 17 amino acids. V lost 4 bases and J lost 2, with 20 bases in between. From germline, CDR1 is MGHRA and CDR2 YSYEKL. CDR3 sequence: CASSLAFGGEPNYGYTF. The CDR3 DNA follows: TGCGCCAGCAGCCTCGCTTTTGGGGGGGAACCCAACTATGGCTACACCTTC.

This sequence joins TRBV9 and TRBJ1-2; 8 bases align to TRBD1. Per germline, CDR1 SGDLS and CDR2 YYNGEE. The length of the CDR3 is 14 residues. With 4 bases clipped from V and 2 bases from J, the junction kept 4 bases outside the gene matches. As DNA, the CDR3 is TGTGCCAGCAGCCCCAGGGGGCCAAACTATGGCTACACCTTC. Protein product: CASSPRGPNYGYTF. Using reference TRBV9 and TRBJ1-2 for the parts outside the CDR3, the full variable domain is DSGVTQTPKHLITATGQRVTLRCSPRSGDLSVYWYQQSLDQGLQFLIQYYNGEERAKGNILERFSAQQFPDLHSELNLSSLELGDSALYFCASSPRGPNYGYTFGSGTRLTVV.

The rearrangement joins TRBV20-1 to TRBJ2-1; D call uncertain. The CDR3 has 11 amino acids. Trimming shortened V by 3 bases and J by 8 bases, and 8 bases separated the two germline ends. CDR1 is DFQATT, CDR2 SNEGSKA, per germline (reference sequence). The DNA for the CDR3 is TGCAGTGCTAGCGGTTACGATGAGCAGTTCTTC. It translates to CSASGYDEQFF.